This T cell receptor beta chain was found in a study of beta chain features in type 1 diabetes. The sample holds a few counts of this clone. Its antigen is unknown. Points from the study as a whole: Patients showed naive, central memory and Treg TCRB repertoires that appeared more similar than those of healthy donors. Type 1 diabetes patients had fewer VDJ junction insertions and more deletions.

All of the isolated RNA was reverse transcribed, so expressed TCRB transcripts were sequenced. Here immunoSEQ multiplex PCR was the method, and the copy in TCRdb shows in-frame clones only, minus some. Altogether under 450,000 clones are present, more than 11% being singletons, with the ten largest covering roughly 0.036%. The CDR3 is 17 residues long. Germline CDR1 reads SGDLS; CDR2 reads YYNGEE. J lost 0 bases, V lost 3 bases, and 9 bases had no gene match. The J gene is TRBJ2-3, the V gene TRBV9; 8 positions agree with TRBD2. The sequencing sample was made of naive CD4+ T cells from blood. This receptor was taken from a young man in good health. The CDR3 sequence is CASSAGRTSISTDTQYF. CDR3 bases: TGTGCCAGCAGCGCCGGCCGGACTAGCATCAGCACAGATACGCAGTATTTT.